The clone carrying this T cell receptor (beta chain) was seen a single time. After removal of 1 base from V and 8 bases from J, the junction contained 4 bases not matched to a gene. The CDR3 loop spans 14 amino acids. CDR1 and CDR2 from the germline V gene are SGHDN and FVKESK. This entry belongs to a study of blood T cell repertoires in COVID-19. The method was immunoSEQ multiplex PCR; TCRdb's version includes in-frame clones alone and lacks a portion of them. The data contain 240,000 or so clones, 82% of them singletons. Sequencing input: peripheral blood. The receptor comes from a woman aged 60-70 years with active or convalescent COVID-19. The chain links TRBV14 to TRBJ2-4; TRBD2 aligns across 8 bases. The CDR3 loop is CASSQGAGGDIQYF. The CDR3 DNA is TGTGCCAGCAGCCAAGGGGCCGGGGGGGACATTCAGTACTTC. The whole variable domain, filled in from reference TRBV14 and TRBJ2-4, reads EAGVTQFPSHSVIEKGQTVTLRCDPISGHDNLYWYRRVMGKEIKFLLHFVKESKQDESGMPNNRFLAERTGGTYSTLKVQPAELEDSGVYFCASSQGAGGDIQYFGAGTRLSVL.